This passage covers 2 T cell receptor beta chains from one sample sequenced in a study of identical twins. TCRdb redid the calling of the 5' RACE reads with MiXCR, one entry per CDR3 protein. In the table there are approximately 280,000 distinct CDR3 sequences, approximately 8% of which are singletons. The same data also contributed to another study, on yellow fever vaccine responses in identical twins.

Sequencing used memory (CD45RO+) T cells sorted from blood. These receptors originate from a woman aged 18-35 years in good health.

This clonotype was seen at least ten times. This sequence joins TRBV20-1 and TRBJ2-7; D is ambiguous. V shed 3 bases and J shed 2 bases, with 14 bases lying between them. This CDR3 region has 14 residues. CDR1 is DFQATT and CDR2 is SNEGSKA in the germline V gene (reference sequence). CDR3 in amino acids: CSASPLLSPYEQYF. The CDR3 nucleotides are TGCAGTGCTAGCCCCTTACTAAGCCCCTACGAGCAGTACTTC.

DNA for the CDR3: TGTGCCAGCAGAACCATACGGGGTTATCTCGGGGAGCTGTTTTTT. It translates to CASRTIRGYLGELFF. The chain joins TRBV6-1 to TRBJ2-2, with D perhaps matching TRBD2 (5 bases). There are 15 residues in the CDR3. V gave up 6 bases and J gave up 7 bases, with 18 bases separating them. Germline loops: CDR1 MNHNS, CDR2 SASEGT.